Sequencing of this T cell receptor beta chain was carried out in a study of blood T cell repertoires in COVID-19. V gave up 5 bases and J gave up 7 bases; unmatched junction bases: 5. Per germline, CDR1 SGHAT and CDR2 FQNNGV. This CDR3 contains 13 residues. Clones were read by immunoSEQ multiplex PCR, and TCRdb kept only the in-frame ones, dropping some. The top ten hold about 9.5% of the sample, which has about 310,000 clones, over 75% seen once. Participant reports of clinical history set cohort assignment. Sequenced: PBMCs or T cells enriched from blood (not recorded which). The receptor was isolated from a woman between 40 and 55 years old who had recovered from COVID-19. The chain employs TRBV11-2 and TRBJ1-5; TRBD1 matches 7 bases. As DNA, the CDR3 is TGTGCCAGCAGCCCTGACAGGGAACAGCCCCAGCATTTT. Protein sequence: CASSPDREQPQHF.